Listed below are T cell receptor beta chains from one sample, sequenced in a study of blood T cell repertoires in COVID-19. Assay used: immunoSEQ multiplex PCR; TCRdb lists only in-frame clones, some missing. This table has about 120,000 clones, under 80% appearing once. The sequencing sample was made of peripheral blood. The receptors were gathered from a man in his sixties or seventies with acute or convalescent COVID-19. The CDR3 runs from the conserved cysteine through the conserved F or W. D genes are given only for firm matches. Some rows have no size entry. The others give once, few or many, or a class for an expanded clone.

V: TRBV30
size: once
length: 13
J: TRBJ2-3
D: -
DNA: TGTGCCTGGACCATCCGGGGAGCAGATACGCAGTATTTT
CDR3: CAWTIRGADTQYF

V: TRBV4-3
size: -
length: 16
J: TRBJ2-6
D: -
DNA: TGCGCCAGCAGCCAAGCGGGGGTCCCCGGGGCCAACGTCCTGACTTTC
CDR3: CASSQAGVPGANVLTF

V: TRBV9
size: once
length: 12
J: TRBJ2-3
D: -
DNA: TGTGCCAGCAGCGCCGTCACAGATACGCAGTATTTT
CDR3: CASSAVTDTQYF

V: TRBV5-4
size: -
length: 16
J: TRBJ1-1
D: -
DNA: TGTGCCAGCAGCTTGGGGATCAGGATGGGCAGCACTGAAGCTTTCTTT
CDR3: CASSLGIRMGSTEAFF

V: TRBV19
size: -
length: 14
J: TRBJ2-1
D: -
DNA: TGTGCCAGTAGTATCGTCCCGGACTCCCTTGAGCAGTTCTTC
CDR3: CASSIVPDSLEQFF

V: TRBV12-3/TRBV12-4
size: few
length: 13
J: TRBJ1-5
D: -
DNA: TGTGCCAGTATACAGGGACAAGGACAGCCCCAGCATTTT
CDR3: CASIQGQGQPQHF

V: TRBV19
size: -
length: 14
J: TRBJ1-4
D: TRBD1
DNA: TGTGCCAGTAGTCAGCGACAGGGGAATGAAAAACTGTTTTTT
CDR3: CASSQRQGNEKLFF

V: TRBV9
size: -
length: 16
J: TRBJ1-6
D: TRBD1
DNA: TGTGCCAGCAGCGTAGGACCAGGGGGCAATAATTCACCCCTCCACTTT
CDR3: CASSVGPGGNNSPLHF

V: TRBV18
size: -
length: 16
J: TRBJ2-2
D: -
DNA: TGTGCCAGCTCACCGCTACAGGGAGCGAACACCGGGGAGCTGTTTTTT
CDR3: CASSPLQGANTGELFF

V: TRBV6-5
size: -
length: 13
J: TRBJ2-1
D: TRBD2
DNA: TGTGCCAGCAGTTCTCCCGGACTAGCGGGGGAGTTCTTC
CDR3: CASSSPGLAGEFF

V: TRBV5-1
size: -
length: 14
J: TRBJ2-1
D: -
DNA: TGCGCCAGCACCTCCCAGGGGACATCGAATGAGCAGTTCTTC
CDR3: CASTSQGTSNEQFF

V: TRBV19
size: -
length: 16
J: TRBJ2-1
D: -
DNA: TGTGCCAGTAGTGCTAATAACAGGGGGGGTTACAATGAGCAGTTCTTC
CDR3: CASSANNRGGYNEQFF

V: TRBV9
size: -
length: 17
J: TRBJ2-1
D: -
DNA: TGTGCCAGCAGCGTAGACCCGGGGGGCGGGGGAAGGGATGAGCAGTTCTTC
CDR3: CASSVDPGGGGRDEQFF

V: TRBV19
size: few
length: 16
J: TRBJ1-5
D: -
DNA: TGTGCCAGTAGTATAGTGACGCGAGGTAGCAATCAGCCCCAGCATTTT
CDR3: CASSIVTRGSNQPQHF

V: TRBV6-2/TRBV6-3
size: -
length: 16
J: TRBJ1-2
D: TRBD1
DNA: TGTGCCAGCAGTTTATCGGACAGGAGAGCTAACTATGGCTACACCTTC
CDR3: CASSLSDRRANYGYTF

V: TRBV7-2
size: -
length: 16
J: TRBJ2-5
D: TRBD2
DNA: TGTGCCAGCAGCTCCTCCGTAGCGGGGGGCCGGGAGACCCAGTACTTC
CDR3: CASSSSVAGGRETQYF

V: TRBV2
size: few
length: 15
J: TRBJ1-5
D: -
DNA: TGTGCCAGCAGTGGAGGTGGAGGTAGCAATCAGCCCCAGCATTTT
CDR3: CASSGGGGSNQPQHF

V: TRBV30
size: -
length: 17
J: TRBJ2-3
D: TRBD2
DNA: TGTGCCTGGAGTCTCGGACTAGCGGGGGTCCACACAGATACGCAGTATTTT
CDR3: CAWSLGLAGVHTDTQYF

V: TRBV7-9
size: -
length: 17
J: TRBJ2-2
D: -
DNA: TGTGCCAGCAGCTTAGGGTCTCGAGTAGCGACCACCGGGGAGCTGTTTTTT
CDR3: CASSLGSRVATTGELFF

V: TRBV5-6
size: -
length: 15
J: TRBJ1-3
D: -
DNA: TGTGCCAGCAGCTTGTTAACCGGGGAGGGAAACACCATATATTTT
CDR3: CASSLLTGEGNTIYF

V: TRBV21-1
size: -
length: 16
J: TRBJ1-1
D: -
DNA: TGTGCCAGCAGCAAAGCAGAGACAGGGGTGAGGACTGAAGCTTTCTTT
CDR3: CASSKAETGVRTEAFF

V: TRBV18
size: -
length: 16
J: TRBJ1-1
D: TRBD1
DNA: TGTGCCAGCTCACCGACAGGGTCGAGGGGGTACACTGAAGCTTTCTTT
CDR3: CASSPTGSRGYTEAFF

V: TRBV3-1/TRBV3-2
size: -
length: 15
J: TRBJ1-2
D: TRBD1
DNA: TGTGCCAGCAGCCGCGGGACAGGGGGCGCAGGAGGCTACACCTTC
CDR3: CASSRGTGGAGGYTF

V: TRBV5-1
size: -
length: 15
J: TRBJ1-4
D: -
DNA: TGCGCCAGCAGCTTGGGGGGCTCAACTAATGAAAAACTGTTTTTT
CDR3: CASSLGGSTNEKLFF

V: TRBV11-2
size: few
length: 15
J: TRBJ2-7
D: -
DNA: TGTGCCAGCAGCTTAGATAGGGACATCGGCTACGAGCAGTACTTC
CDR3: CASSLDRDIGYEQYF

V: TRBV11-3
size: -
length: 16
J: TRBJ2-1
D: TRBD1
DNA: TGTGCCAGCAGCTTAAGTGGACAGGGGCCTCTAGGGGAGCAGTTCTTC
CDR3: CASSLSGQGPLGEQFF

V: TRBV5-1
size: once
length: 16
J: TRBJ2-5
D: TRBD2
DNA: TGCGCCAGCAGCTTGGTACCTAGCGGGGGGGAAGAGACCCAGTACTTC
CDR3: CASSLVPSGGEETQYF

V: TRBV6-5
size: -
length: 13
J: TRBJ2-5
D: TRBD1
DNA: TGTGCCAGCCATACAGGGGGCGAAGGCGGGGGCAACTTC
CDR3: CASHTGGEGGGNF

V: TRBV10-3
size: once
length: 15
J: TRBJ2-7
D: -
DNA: TGTGCCATCAGTGCTGGAGGCACGAGCTCCTACGAGCAGTACTTC
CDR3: CAISAGGTSSYEQYF

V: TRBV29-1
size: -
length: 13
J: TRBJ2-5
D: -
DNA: TGCAGCGTTGCCCGCCAGGTTTACGAGACCCAGTACTTC
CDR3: CSVARQVYETQYF

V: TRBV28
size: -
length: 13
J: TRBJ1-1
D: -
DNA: TGTGCCAGCAGTGGGGCCAGGGTCACTGAAGCTTTCTTT
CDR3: CASSGARVTEAFF